The T cell receptor (beta chain) under discussion was sequenced for a study of neurological immune-mediated disorders. The CDR3 consists of 15 residues. The V end lost 4 bases, the J end lost 8 bases, and 18 bases lay between the germline ends. Synthesis of cDNA used 5'RACE (with 10-nucleotide random UMIs). Each CDR3 protein is one row after TCRdb ran MiXCR on the 5' RACE reads. The table has around 70,000 distinct CDR3 sequences, roughly 4.4% seen once; the top ten hold 2.2%. Study conclusions and caveats: Private repertoires in all groups were suggested by the finding that expanded clones across subjects shared no CDR3 amino acid sequences. In HTLV-1-associated myelopathy, TCR clonal expansion was greatest, and in multiple sclerosis it was least, below healthy controls.

This clonotype was picked up a small number of times. The antigen remains unidentified. Unsorted libraries were generated from 2 million PBMCs held at -80 degrees C. This clonotype was sampled from a woman aged 65 to 85 with multiple sclerosis. The chain joins TRBV12-3 or TRBV12-4 to TRBJ1-5; D may be TRBD1 (5 bases). Input material: PBMCs. In DNA form, the CDR3 reads TGTGCCAGCAGTTATGCGCCCTCTTGGGGGGAGCCCCAGCATTTT. Translating it yields CASSYAPSWGEPQHF.